This is a list of T cell receptor beta chains from one sample in a study of technical replicates of blood from a handful of donors. Repertoires were generated with immunoSEQ multiplex PCR, while TCRdb's copy carries only in-frame clones and drops some. The repertoire includes fewer than 70,000 clones, approximately 86% of them detected once, and around 5.1% sits in the top ten. Material: PBMCs. The receptors here all came from a human donor in good health. Some clones in this sample may be carry-over from other donors' samples. The CDR3 runs from the conserved cysteine through the conserved F or W. The D gene is left open where the match is weak. Size is stated for part of the rows, as once, few or many counts, or as a class when the clone is expanded.

V gene	D gene	CDR3 length	J gene	clone size	CDR3 DNA	CDR3 protein
TRBV7-2	TRBD1	16	TRBJ2-2	.	TGTGCCAGCAGCACCTACAGGGGGCTAGAAGCTGGGGAGCTGTTTTTT	CASSTYRGLEAGELFF
TRBV6-5	TRBD1	13	TRBJ1-2	.	TGTGCCAGCAGGACAGGGACTAACTATGGCTACACCTTC	CASRTGTNYGYTF
TRBV19	TRBD2	15	TRBJ2-1	.	TGTGCCAGTAGTATAGGGGGACTAGCGGGATTCGAGCAGTTCTTC	CASSIGGLAGFEQFF
TRBV19	TRBD1	17	TRBJ2-1	.	TGTGCCAGTAGTTCCGACAGGGGCGACCACTCCTACAATGAGCAGTTCTTC	CASSSDRGDHSYNEQFF
TRBV5-1	.	14	TRBJ2-7	.	TGCGCCAGCAGCTTGCAGGGTACTACCTACGAGCAGTACTTC	CASSLQGTTYEQYF
TRBV19	TRBD1	17	TRBJ2-1	.	TGTGCCAGTAGTATTGGTGGGGGACAGGTGAGCTACAATGAGCAGTTCTTC	CASSIGGGQVSYNEQFF
TRBV5-1	.	15	TRBJ2-2	.	TGCGCCAGCAGTTGGCGGGAAGCGTATCCCGGGGAGCTGTTTTTT	CASSWREAYPGELFF
TRBV18	TRBD1	13	TRBJ1-1	few	TGTGCCAGCAGGACAGGGGTGAACACTGAAGCTTTCTTT	CASRTGVNTEAFF
TRBV5-1	.	14	TRBJ1-6	medium-sized	TGCGCCAGCAGTTTGGCCGGGGGTTATTCACCCCTCCACTTT	CASSLAGGYSPLHF
TRBV2	TRBD1	13	TRBJ1-6	.	TGTGCCAGCAGAACAGGGGGTAATTCACCCCTCCACTTT	CASRTGGNSPLHF
TRBV4-3	TRBD2	16	TRBJ2-3	.	TGCGCCAGCAGCTTGGGGCCAGCGGGAGGTTCAGATACGCAGTATTTT	CASSLGPAGGSDTQYF
TRBV4-2	.	13	TRBJ1-5	.	TGTGCCAGCAGCCGCGGGCTGGATCAGCCCCAGCATTTT	CASSRGLDQPQHF
TRBV7-6	TRBD1	13	TRBJ1-2	.	TGTGCCAGCAGTTTAGGACAGGGAGACGGCTACACCTTC	CASSLGQGDGYTF
TRBV7-8	.	12	TRBJ2-7	.	TGTGCCAGCAGCCGTTCGGTCAACGAGCAGTACTTC	CASSRSVNEQYF
TRBV6-6	TRBD2	15	TRBJ2-7	.	TGTGCCAGCAGTTCAGGGACTAGCGGGACGAACGAGCAGTACTTC	CASSSGTSGTNEQYF
TRBV18	.	16	TRBJ1-2	.	TGTGCCAGCTCACCGGGTGAAATGCGGGTCAACTATGGCTACACCTTC	CASSPGEMRVNYGYTF
TRBV12-1	.	17	TRBJ1-1	.	TGTGCCAGCAGCTTCGGGACAGGGGGTTCCATGAACACTGAAGCTTTCTTT	CASSFGTGGSMNTEAFF
TRBV5-1	.	17	TRBJ2-2	.	TGCGCCAGCCGCTCCCGCCCCGGGGGAGCGAACACCGGGGAGCTGTTTTTT	CASRSRPGGANTGELFF
TRBV5-6	TRBD2	15	TRBJ2-1	.	TGTGCCAGCAGCCCGACCCGGGGGGGCCTCTATGAGCAGTTCTTC	CASSPTRGGLYEQFF
TRBV4-3	TRBD2	17	TRBJ2-3	.	TGCGCCAGCAGCCAAGAGGGTAGCGGGAGCGGCACAGATACGCAGTATTTT	CASSQEGSGSGTDTQYF
TRBV5-1	.	15	TRBJ2-3	.	TGCGCCAGCAGCGGTCATCGGCGGTACACAGATACGCAGTATTTT	CASSGHRRYTDTQYF
TRBV6-4	TRBD1	16	TRBJ2-3	many	TGTGCCAGCAGTGACTCAACGGGACAGGGTGCAGATACGCAGTATTTT	CASSDSTGQGADTQYF
TRBV10-1	.	14	TRBJ1-5	.	TGCGCCAGCACCACCGAGGGTTCCAATCAGCCCCAGCATTTT	CASTTEGSNQPQHF
TRBV10-3	.	13	TRBJ2-2	.	TGTGCCATCATGAGGGTAGAGGGCGGGGAGCTGTTTTTT	CAIMRVEGGELFF
TRBV5-1	TRBD2	15	TRBJ2-3	.	TGCGCCAGCAGCTTCAGAGCGGGGTCCACAGATACGCAGTATTTT	CASSFRAGSTDTQYF
TRBV7-2	TRBD1	16	TRBJ2-2	once	TGTGCCAGCAGCCAAAACAGGGGGCTTTACACCGGGGAGCTGTTTTTT	CASSQNRGLYTGELFF
TRBV18	TRBD1	17	TRBJ1-2	.	TGTGCCAGCTCACCACCGTCGGGAGCGGGACAGGGTAATGGCTACACCTTC	CASSPPSGAGQGNGYTF
TRBV4-3	.	14	TRBJ2-5	.	TGCGCCAGCAGCCAAGAGTACGAGAGAGAGACCCAGTACTTC	CASSQEYERETQYF
TRBV2	.	15	TRBJ1-3	.	TGTGCCCAATCCTACCAGGGCGACTCTGGAAACACCATATATTTT	CAQSYQGDSGNTIYF
TRBV13	TRBD2	15	TRBJ2-7	.	TGTGCCAGCAGCTTAAAACTAGCGGGCGCCTACGAGCAGTACTTC	CASSLKLAGAYEQYF
TRBV4-3	.	18	TRBJ1-6	.	TGCGCCAGCAGCCGGCCACGGAGGCTACCGACCCTCTATTCACCCCTCCACTTT	CASSRPRRLPTLYSPLHF
TRBV21-1	.	14	TRBJ2-7	.	TGTGCCAGCAGCTCTTCAGGGGAATTCTACGAGCAGTACTTC	CASSSSGEFYEQYF
TRBV5-5	TRBD1	16	TRBJ1-1	.	TGTGCCAGCAGCTTGCAACAGGGGGGCCGGAACACTGAAGCTTTCTTT	CASSLQQGGRNTEAFF